Shown below are 9 T cell receptor beta chains from a single sample sequenced in a study of cytomegalovirus exposure and HLA in healthy donors. The PCR employed 60 Vbeta primers together with 13 Jbeta primers. TCRdb keeps only in-frame clones here, not all; method: immunoSEQ multiplex PCR. Of some 30,000 clones listed, 84% were seen once; the top ten hold about 4%. The specimen sequenced was PBMCs. The receptor set was obtained from a woman under 30 in good health and CMV-seronegative.

This clone was counted between two and nine times. The V and J genes are TRBV5-4 and TRBJ2-1; 9 bases are a match to TRBD1. J was trimmed by 2 bases and V by 0 bases; bases with no gene match: 0. Germline assignment: CDR1 SGHNT and CDR2 YYREEE (reference sequence). This CDR3 is built from 15 residues. CDR3 in amino acids: CASSLGQGAYNEQFF. The CDR3 DNA is TGTGCCAGCAGCTTGGGACAGGGGGCCTACAATGAGCAGTTCTTC. Looking up the rest from reference TRBV5-4 and TRBJ2-1 gives the full variable domain: ETGVTQSPTHLIKTRGQQVTLRCSSQSGHNTVSWYQQALGQGPQFIFQYYREEENGRGNFPPRFSGLQFPNYSSELNVNALELDDSALYLCASSLGQGAYNEQFFGPGTRLTVL.

The chain links TRBV29-1 to TRBJ1-5, with a tentative D call TRBD1 (6 bases). The germline gives CDR1 SQVTM, CDR2 ANQGSEA. The CDR3 runs 13 residues. V was shortened by 6 bases and J by 3 bases, with 12 bases between the two germline ends. The CDR3 loop is CSVRQGSNQPQHF. CDR3 nucleotide sequence: TGCAGCGTCCGCCAGGGGTCCAATCAGCCCCAGCATTTT.

The chain uses TRBV5-4 and TRBJ1-4, with a possible D match to TRBD1 (6 bases). Germline V lookup: CDR1 SGHNT, CDR2 YYREEE (reference sequence). This CDR3 contains 14 residues. V lost 3 bases, J lost 6 bases, and 12 bases lay in between. The CDR3 sequence is CASSSSGEDEKLFF. The CDR3 bases are TGTGCCAGCAGCTCCTCAGGGGAAGATGAAAAACTGTTTTTT.

Of note for this clone: Its ends do not fully match the called genes, so a read error is possible. The rearrangement uses TRBV6-1 and TRBJ1-6; TRBD1 agrees at 7 bases. Germline-derived CDR1 and CDR2 are MNHNS and SASEGT. This CDR3 has 14 amino acids. Written as DNA, the CDR3 is TGTGCCAGCAGTGGCAGGGGGGAGAATTCACCCCTCAACTTT. Its protein is CASSGRGENSPLNF.

The V gene is TRBV11-3, the J gene TRBJ2-1, with a tentative D call TRBD2 (6 bases). The CDR3 consists of 15 residues. CDR1 and CDR2 from the germline V gene are SGHNT and YENEEA. Trimming shortened V by 5 bases and J by 7 bases, and 18 bases separated the two germline ends. CDR3 in amino acids: CASSPAGLARNEQFF. For the CDR3, the DNA is TGTGCCAGCAGCCCAGCCGGCCTAGCGAGGAATGAGCAGTTCTTC.

The chain combines TRBV27 with TRBJ1-5; 9 nucleotides agree with TRBD1. Looked up from germline, CDR1 is MNHEY and CDR2 is SMNVEV (reference sequence). V gave up 5 bases and J gave up 4 bases; unmatched junction bases: 6. CDR3 length equals 15 residues. The DNA for the CDR3 is TGTGCCAGCAGTCCTACAGGGGGCTTGAATCAGCCCCAGCATTTT. Its protein is CASSPTGGLNQPQHF.

V is TRBV5-1 and J is TRBJ2-4; 10 positions match TRBD2. Germline-derived CDR1 and CDR2 are SGHRS and YFSETQ. CDR3 length equals 17 residues. J gave up 3 bases and V 0 bases, and 6 bases lay outside the gene matches. CDR3 nucleotide sequence: TGCGCCAGCAGCTTGGGAGCTAGCGGGAGACTCAAAAACATTCAGTACTTC. Its protein product is CASSLGASGRLKNIQYF.

V is TRBV19 and J is TRBJ2-5; tentative D call: TRBD1 (5 bases). The last part of the DNA fits TRBJ2-7 better; the J call may be wrong. This CDR3 region has 15 residues. The germline V gene has CDR1 LNHDA and CDR2 SQIVND (reference sequence). CDR3 bases: TGTGCCAGTAGTATTTCCGTGACAGAGACCTACGAGCAGTACTTC. Protein sequence: CASSISVTETYEQYF.

J is TRBJ2-5 and V is TRBV11-2, with 7 bases that match TRBD2. This CDR3 contains 16 residues. The ends lost 1 base at V and 2 bases at J; junction bases unmatched: 7. CDR1 SGHAT and CDR2 FQNNGV come from the germline V gene. The CDR3 reads CASSLVPAGNQETQYF. The DNA of the CDR3 is TGTGCCAGCAGCTTAGTTCCAGCGGGGAATCAAGAGACCCAGTACTTC.